These T cell receptor beta chains were read from a single sample in a study of T cells in Graves' hyperthyroidism and ophthalmopathy. TCRdb re-called the multiplex PCR reads with MiXCR, one entry per CDR3 protein. The sample shows around 600,000 distinct CDR3 sequences, roughly 15% of them seen only once. Sequencing input: blood. The source of these receptors is a woman in her forties or fifties with Graves' ophthalmopathy. Both conserved end residues are part of each CDR3. Size values are once, few and many counts, or a class for expanded clones, and some rows have none.

j_call: TRBJ2-5
clone_size: -
v_call: TRBV7-9
cdr3_aa: CASSVRGGRETQYF

j_call: TRBJ2-5
clone_size: many
v_call: TRBV3-1
cdr3_aa: CASSRLTRETQYF

j_call: TRBJ1-5
clone_size: -
v_call: TRBV20-1
cdr3_aa: CSAVRQSPNQPQHF

j_call: TRBJ2-5
clone_size: many
v_call: TRBV28
cdr3_aa: CASSLQGASETQYF

j_call: TRBJ2-7
clone_size: many
v_call: TRBV6-2/TRBV6-3
cdr3_aa: CASSSGPTSSYEQYF

j_call: TRBJ1-1
clone_size: many
v_call: TRBV28
cdr3_aa: CASSRILVNTEAFF

j_call: TRBJ2-1
clone_size: many
v_call: TRBV11-3
cdr3_aa: CASSPGTSGSWNEQFF

j_call: TRBJ1-2
clone_size: -
v_call: TRBV2
cdr3_aa: CASSEFRLGRANYGYTF

j_call: TRBJ2-7
clone_size: many
v_call: TRBV6-2/TRBV6-3
cdr3_aa: CASTWEDRVKKQYF

j_call: TRBJ1-3
clone_size: -
v_call: TRBV6-9
cdr3_aa: CASSYGGTEGNTIYF

j_call: TRBJ2-2
clone_size: few
v_call: TRBV5-1
cdr3_aa: CASTGFNTGELFF

j_call: TRBJ2-1
clone_size: many
v_call: TRBV3-1
cdr3_aa: CASSQGDTSGSWDEQFF

j_call: TRBJ1-5
clone_size: few
v_call: TRBV6-1
cdr3_aa: CASSVWGTAGRPQHF

j_call: TRBJ2-1
clone_size: -
v_call: TRBV9
cdr3_aa: CASSPRGSSNNEQFF

j_call: TRBJ2-3
clone_size: -
v_call: TRBV20-1
cdr3_aa: CSADTRNTDTQYF

j_call: TRBJ2-7
clone_size: -
v_call: TRBV7-3
cdr3_aa: CASSLTGDSEQYF

j_call: TRBJ2-5
clone_size: many
v_call: TRBV27
cdr3_aa: CASSNRFRNVETQYF

j_call: TRBJ2-3
clone_size: -
v_call: TRBV19
cdr3_aa: CASSPNPRLAGGTDTQYF

j_call: TRBJ2-1
clone_size: many
v_call: TRBV20-1
cdr3_aa: CSARTSGRGNEQFF

j_call: TRBJ2-2
clone_size: many
v_call: TRBV12-3/TRBV12-4
cdr3_aa: CASSQRTWTGGGTGELFF

j_call: TRBJ1-5
clone_size: few
v_call: TRBV7-2
cdr3_aa: CASSWRGGTGNQPQHF

j_call: TRBJ2-5
clone_size: few
v_call: TRBV12-5
cdr3_aa: CASGKGDQETQYF

j_call: TRBJ2-3
clone_size: many
v_call: TRBV7-2
cdr3_aa: CASSTRQGALDTQYF

j_call: TRBJ2-1
clone_size: many
v_call: TRBV7-2
cdr3_aa: CASSLAAGANEQFF

j_call: TRBJ1-5
clone_size: -
v_call: TRBV19
cdr3_aa: CASSIFGQDVGQPQHF

j_call: TRBJ2-7
clone_size: few
v_call: TRBV2
cdr3_aa: CASSPPGWASEQYF

j_call: TRBJ2-1
clone_size: -
v_call: TRBV6-2/TRBV6-3
cdr3_aa: CASKRGRGLAGEGGLIDEQFF

j_call: TRBJ2-1
clone_size: -
v_call: TRBV19
cdr3_aa: CASSRRPGVIVEAGEQFF

j_call: TRBJ2-2
clone_size: -
v_call: TRBV6-1
cdr3_aa: CASRTQDPGGKLFF

j_call: TRBJ2-6
clone_size: many
v_call: TRBV6-5
cdr3_aa: CASSYSFFGASGANVLTF

j_call: TRBJ2-5
clone_size: many
v_call: TRBV18
cdr3_aa: CASSPVGQETQYF

j_call: TRBJ2-2
clone_size: few
v_call: TRBV20-1
cdr3_aa: CSARDWGGAGGELFF

j_call: TRBJ2-1
clone_size: -
v_call: TRBV29-1
cdr3_aa: CSVGTRLRSYNEQFF

j_call: TRBJ2-1
clone_size: many
v_call: TRBV28
cdr3_aa: CASRKGGRAPEQFF

j_call: TRBJ2-1
clone_size: many
v_call: TRBV12-3/TRBV12-4
cdr3_aa: CASSFHSGRPSNEQFF

j_call: TRBJ1-1
clone_size: -
v_call: TRBV6-1
cdr3_aa: CASNNRQANTEAFF

j_call: TRBJ2-1
clone_size: many
v_call: TRBV5-8
cdr3_aa: CASSLILSSYNEQFF

j_call: TRBJ2-1
clone_size: -
v_call: TRBV20-1
cdr3_aa: CSAEPFWQGARNEQFF

j_call: TRBJ1-5
clone_size: -
v_call: TRBV20-1
cdr3_aa: CSARSVDRASDQPQHF

j_call: TRBJ1-4
clone_size: -
v_call: TRBV25-1
cdr3_aa: CASSEAQHMNEKLFF

j_call: TRBJ1-2
clone_size: many
v_call: TRBV7-9
cdr3_aa: CASSLPGNGYTF

j_call: TRBJ2-3
clone_size: few
v_call: TRBV9
cdr3_aa: CASSETSGSWSTDTQYF

j_call: TRBJ1-2
clone_size: -
v_call: TRBV6-1
cdr3_aa: CASTNRGGYGYTF

j_call: TRBJ2-1
clone_size: -
v_call: TRBV9
cdr3_aa: CASSVVPGGHLNEQFF

j_call: TRBJ2-1
clone_size: few
v_call: TRBV9
cdr3_aa: CASSVESRGSSHEQFF

j_call: TRBJ1-5
clone_size: -
v_call: TRBV3-1
cdr3_aa: CASSQGQGVPNQPQHF

j_call: TRBJ2-1
clone_size: few
v_call: TRBV5-1
cdr3_aa: CASSQQGAPGYGEQFF

j_call: TRBJ2-1
clone_size: few
v_call: TRBV20-1
cdr3_aa: CSAEGPGPEQFF

j_call: TRBJ2-1
clone_size: -
v_call: TRBV6-4
cdr3_aa: CASSTGERHNEQFF

j_call: TRBJ2-5
clone_size: many
v_call: TRBV3-1
cdr3_aa: CASSQVKQETQYF

j_call: TRBJ1-4
clone_size: -
v_call: TRBV19
cdr3_aa: CASTSFGPEKLFF

j_call: TRBJ2-1
clone_size: few
v_call: TRBV6-2/TRBV6-3
cdr3_aa: CASSYSSRGRGNEQFF

j_call: TRBJ2-6
clone_size: -
v_call: TRBV6-2/TRBV6-3
cdr3_aa: CASSYSVTSGKYQPVSGANVLTF

j_call: TRBJ2-3
clone_size: -
v_call: TRBV7-6
cdr3_aa: CASSTKHSISSTDTQYF

j_call: TRBJ1-1
clone_size: many
v_call: TRBV20-1
cdr3_aa: CRADDGPATEAFF

j_call: TRBJ2-2
clone_size: -
v_call: TRBV20-1
cdr3_aa: CSASRAGENTGELFF

j_call: TRBJ2-3
clone_size: many
v_call: TRBV7-2
cdr3_aa: CASSPDRERDTQYF

j_call: TRBJ1-2
clone_size: few
v_call: TRBV6-1
cdr3_aa: CASSFGNGYTF

j_call: TRBJ2-4
clone_size: many
v_call: TRBV18
cdr3_aa: CASSPGTGKNIQYF